This TCR beta chain was recorded in a study of identical twins. General study results and limits: Out-of-frame alpha sequences common to twins were enriched for low generation probability. Researchers reported weaker excess twin sharing in beta out-of-frame sequences.

Between the trimmed V and J ends, which lost 7 bases and 2 bases, there was a span of 17 bases. This CDR3 spans 16 amino acids. This clonotype has only a few counts. Its antigen remains unknown. TCRdb reanalysed the 5' RACE reads using MiXCR and keeps one entry per CDR3 protein. The table records some 690,000 distinct CDR3 sequences, around 21% of them present only once. This same sample was also part of a study on T cells expressing NK-cell markers. That source reports: Sorted CD3+CD56+NKG2C+, CD3+CD56+NKG2C- and CD3+CD56-NKG2C+ T-cell subsets were beta-chain profiled. Dominant NKG2C+ clonotype frequencies of about 1.0-8% of CD8+ T cells were measured in a handful of donors.

Sample: PBMCs. The J gene is TRBJ2-2, the V gene TRBV12-3 or TRBV12-4; D may correspond to TRBD1 or TRBD2 (6 bases each). The clonotype originates from a woman aged 18-29 years in good health. The DNA of the CDR3 is TGTGCCAGCACAGAGAGGGGGGAATCAAACACCGGGGAGCTGTTTTTT. Amino acid sequence: CASTERGESNTGELFF.